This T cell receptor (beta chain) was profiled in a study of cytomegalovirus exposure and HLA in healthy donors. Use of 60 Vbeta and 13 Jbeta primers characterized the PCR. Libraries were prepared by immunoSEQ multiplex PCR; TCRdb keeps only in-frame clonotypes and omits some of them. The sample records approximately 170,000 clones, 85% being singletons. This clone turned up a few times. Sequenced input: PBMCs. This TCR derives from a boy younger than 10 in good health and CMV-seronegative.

The CDR3 region has the DNA TGTGCCAGCAGCTTGCCCCCACTCGGCGGAAATCAGCCCCAGCATTTT. Residues: CASSLPPLGGNQPQHF. The rearrangement links TRBV7-8 to TRBJ1-5; no clear D. The germline V and J ends were trimmed by 3 bases and 4 bases, with 16 bases remaining between them. The germline V gene has CDR1 SGHVS and CDR2 FQNEAQ. This CDR3 is 16 amino acids long.